These 17 T cell receptor beta chains share one sample of origin, sequenced in a study of T cell changes during pregnancy in multiple sclerosis. Repertoires were generated with immunoSEQ multiplex PCR, while TCRdb's copy carries only in-frame clones and drops some. Found here are under 130,000 clones, 90% to 95% of them singletons; the top ten hold about 3%. The material sequenced was peripheral blood, taken after pregnancy. The receptors shown here come from a female donor with multiple sclerosis, enrolled in a pregnancy study.

This sequence joins TRBV11-2 and TRBJ2-7; 12 nucleotides match TRBD2. J gave up 6 bases and V 3 bases, and 6 bases lay outside the gene matches. The CDR3 contains 15 residues. In germline, CDR1 is SGHAT, CDR2 FQNNGV. CDR3 in DNA: TGTGCCAGCAGCTTGGCGGGACTAGCGGGTCCCGAGCAGTACTTC. This translates into CASSLAGLAGPEQYF. Based on the CDR3 plus reference TRBV11-2 and TRBJ2-7, the full variable domain is EAGVAQSPRYKIIEKRQSVAFWCNPISGHATLYWYQQILGQGPKLLIQFQNNGVVDDSQLPKDRFSAERLKGVDSTLKIQPAKLEDSAVYLCASSLAGLAGPEQYFGPGTRLTVT.

This clone was seen only a few times. The genes are TRBV6-5 and TRBJ1-6; no firm D call. Trimming left V 9 bases short and J 12 bases short, with 9 bases between. Per germline, CDR1 MNHEY and CDR2 SVGAGI. CDR3 size: 10 residues. The CDR3 DNA follows: TGTGCCAGTGGGCCTTTACCCCTCCACTTT. It is translated as CASGPLPLHF.

The chain joins TRBV6-1 to TRBJ1-4; D is unresolved. The germline gives CDR1 MNHNS, CDR2 SASEGT. The ends were cut back, 3 bases at V and 11 bases at J, with 13 bases in the middle. The CDR3 runs 13 residues. The CDR3 bases are TGTGCCAGCAGTGACCGGACTGCCGTGAAACTGTTTTTT. This sequence encodes CASSDRTAVKLFF.

V usage is TRBV19 and J usage is TRBJ2-6; 9 bases are a match to TRBD1. The germline V gene has CDR1 LNHDA and CDR2 SQIVND (reference sequence). The CDR3 has 19 amino acids. The V gene end was trimmed by 4 bases and the J gene end by 4 bases; junction bases not matched to a gene: 14. This chain's CDR3 is CASSTPGQGNLFGANVLTF. The CDR3 coding sequence is TGTGCCAGTAGTACTCCGGGACAGGGAAATCTCTTCGGGGCCAACGTCCTGACTTTC.

This CDR3 is CASSLGQGNSPLHF. DNA of the CDR3: TGTGCCAGCAGCTTGGGACAGGGTAATTCACCCCTCCACTTT. The V and J genes are TRBV11-2 and TRBJ1-6; 9 bases agree with TRBD1. This CDR3 spans 14 amino acids. The germline V gene encodes CDR1 SGHAT and CDR2 FQNNGV. The V gene end was trimmed by 3 bases and the J gene end by 6 bases; junction bases not matched to a gene: 0. Variable domain in full (rest from reference TRBV11-2 and TRBJ1-6): EAGVAQSPRYKIIEKRQSVAFWCNPISGHATLYWYQQILGQGPKLLIQFQNNGVVDDSQLPKDRFSAERLKGVDSTLKIQPAKLEDSAVYLCASSLGQGNSPLHFGNGTRLTVT.

This clone was seen a handful of times. The gene calls are TRBV27 and TRBJ1-6; 8 bases map to TRBD1. Per germline, CDR1 MNHEY and CDR2 SMNVEV (reference sequence). The V and J ends lost 2 bases and 6 bases, in that order; junction bases with no gene match: 0. The CDR3 runs to 14 residues. The CDR3 reads CASSLDRGNSPLHF. The CDR3 DNA reads as TGTGCCAGCAGTTTAGACAGGGGTAATTCACCCCTCCACTTT.

This rearrangement joins TRBV5-8 to TRBJ2-7; 8 nucleotides match TRBD2. Germline V CDR1 and CDR2: SGHTS, YDEGEE. The CDR3 runs 15 residues. After removal of 1 base from V and 4 bases from J, the junction contained 7 bases not matched to a gene. DNA of the CDR3: TGTGCCAGCAGCTTGTCCGGGGGGGGACGGTACGAGCAGTACTTC. Protein: CASSLSGGGRYEQYF.

The chain uses TRBV6-1 and TRBJ2-7, with 7 bases identical to TRBD2. The CDR3 is 13 residues long. Germline V gene lookup returns CDR1 MNHNS and CDR2 SASEGT. The V segment lost 10 bases and the J segment 8 bases; nucleotides outside the gene matches: 14. The CDR3 nucleotides are TGTGCCACCGATCCCCCGGGGGGTTACAAGCAGTACTTC. Amino acid sequence: CATDPPGGYKQYF.

This clone was seen a single time. The chain combines TRBV5-1 with TRBJ2-7; TRBD2 aligns across 10 bases. The V segment lost 10 bases and the J segment 2 bases; nucleotides outside the gene matches: 15. Germline values: CDR1 SGHRS, CDR2 YFSETQ. The CDR3 runs to 16 residues. CDR3 loop: CARLLTRTSGAYEQYF. The CDR3 bases are TGCGCCCGACTACTAACGCGGACTAGCGGTGCCTACGAGCAGTACTTC.

The chain links TRBV5-6 to TRBJ1-1; a weak D match, TRBD1 (5 bases). This CDR3 comprises 15 residues. V lost 0 bases and J 3 bases, leaving 12 bases between the germline ends. Germline CDR1 and CDR2: SGHDT and YYEEEE. Written as DNA, the CDR3 is TGTGCCAGCAGCTTGGCCGCGGCCAGGGACACTGAAGCTTTCTTT. This sequence encodes CASSLAAARDTEAFF.

The DNA for the CDR3 is TGTGCCAGCAGCCGGGACAGGGACGAAGCTTTCTTT. Residues: CASSRDRDEAFF. This chain links TRBV6-6 with TRBJ1-1, with TRBD1 identical over 9 bases. V lost 6 bases to trimming and J lost 8 bases; unmatched junction nucleotides: 4. CDR1 and CDR2 from the germline V gene are MNHNY and SVGAGI (reference sequence). The length of the CDR3 is 12 residues.

This clone was detected a few times. This chain joins TRBV4-1 and TRBJ1-2; no clear D. Trimming stripped 0 bases from V and 5 bases from J, with 13 bases between. Germline CDR1 MGHRA, CDR2 YSYEKL. The CDR3 loop spans 15 amino acids. The DNA for the CDR3 is TGCGCCAGCAGCCAAGATCCGAAAGCACCGTATGGCTACACCTTC. It translates to CASSQDPKAPYGYTF.

DNA of the CDR3: TGTGCCAGCGTGACAAATGAGGGTCAGGCGTATGAGCAGTTCTTC. Translating it yields CASVTNEGQAYEQFF. This chain joins TRBV7-9 and TRBJ2-1; D possibly corresponds to TRBD2 (5 bases). V lost 8 bases and J 8 bases, leaving 22 bases between the germline ends. The germline V gene encodes CDR1 SEHNR and CDR2 FQNEAQ (reference sequence). The CDR3 is made up of 15 amino acids.

The CDR3 region is CASSFGTGAAGELFF. CDR3 nucleotides: TGCGCCAGCAGCTTCGGGACAGGGGCGGCCGGGGAGCTGTTTTTT. The rearrangement links TRBV5-1 to TRBJ2-2; 10 bases align to TRBD1. This CDR3 comprises 15 residues. Per the germline V gene, CDR1 is SGHRS and CDR2 is YFSETQ. V lost 2 bases, J lost 6 bases, and 4 bases stayed unmatched.

The chain uses TRBV6-4 and TRBJ1-1; D is unclear. The germline CDR1 and CDR2 sequences are MRHNA and SNTAGT. The germline V and J ends were trimmed by 5 bases and 0 bases, with 7 bases remaining between them. The CDR3 spans 13 residues. CDR3 DNA sequence: TGTGCCAGCAGTTCAAACTTGAACACTGAAGCTTTCTTT. Translating it yields CASSSNLNTEAFF.

This chain connects TRBV7-8 to TRBJ1-4, with 8 bases fitting TRBD1. The CDR3 is 15 residues long. The trim removed 1 base at V and 4 bases at J, leaving 2 bases unmatched. Germline V gene sequence: CDR1 SGHVS, CDR2 FQNEAQ. CDR3 region: CASSLGTGGNEKLFF. CDR3 nucleotide sequence: TGTGCCAGCAGCTTAGGTACAGGGGGTAATGAAAAACTGTTTTTT.

The chain is built from TRBV25-1 and TRBJ2-1, with 11 bases fitting TRBD2. The CDR3 is 15 residues long. The ends lost 5 bases at V and 4 bases at J; junction bases unmatched: 4. Germline lookup yields CDR1 MGHDK and CDR2 SYGVNS. CDR3: CASSKLAGEYNEQFF. The DNA of the CDR3 is TGTGCCAGCAGTAAACTAGCGGGGGAATACAATGAGCAGTTCTTC.